In its sample, the clone carrying this T cell receptor beta chain was seen a few times. This sample stems from a study of memory CD4+ T cells and cytomegalovirus serostatus. The sort gate was single viable CD3+CD4+CD8-CD45RO+ cells for memory CD4+ T cells. Assay used: immunoSEQ multiplex PCR; TCRdb lists only in-frame clones, some missing. The sample lists 35,000 to 55,000 clones, more than 65% seen once, with around 1.9% in the top ten. This CDR3 spans 14 amino acids. Germline CDR1 reads SGHAT; CDR2 reads FQNNGV. Deletions cut 5 bases from V and 2 bases from J, with 12 bases between. The chain couples TRBV11-2 to TRBJ1-1; D is possibly TRBD1 (6 bases). This clonotype was obtained from an adult in good health and CMV-seronegative. What was sequenced was memory CD4+ T cells from blood. The CDR3 region has the DNA TGTGCCAGCAGCATCAGGACAGACAACACTGAAGCTTTCTTT. This gives the protein CASSIRTDNTEAFF.